This T cell receptor beta chain is from a study of shared clonotypes between healthy human individuals. Points from the study as a whole: In having few donors, the study represented limited genetic and exposure-history diversity. Sequencing depth was expected to affect clonotype sharing among donors.

CDR1 SGDLS and CDR2 YYNGEE come from the germline V gene. Deletions cut 0 bases from V and 4 bases from J, with 13 bases between. CDR3 length: 16 residues. As for this clone: Its antigen is as yet unknown.

The table came from immunoSEQ multiplex PCR; TCRdb's copy has only in-frame clones and leaves some out. The sample consists of roughly 2,500,000 clones, approximately 93% of them appearing once. This chain links TRBV9 with TRBJ2-2, with D possibly being TRBD1 (6 bases). Sequences were obtained from naive CD4+ T cells from PBMCs. Described subset: CD45RA+ positively selected. The clonotype comes from a young man in good health. Some clones in this sample may be carry-over from other donors' samples. The CDR3 protein is CASSVALGAGTGELFF. In DNA form, the CDR3 reads TGTGCCAGCAGCGTAGCTCTGGGGGCGGGCACCGGGGAGCTGTTTTTT.